The rows below give T cell receptor beta chains drawn from one sample of a study of cytomegalovirus exposure and HLA in healthy donors. This table comes from immunoSEQ multiplex PCR, and its TCRdb copy is limited to in-frame clones, with some not included. The sample includes a few hundred thousand clones, 80% to 95% of them seen just once. The sample consisted of PBMCs. These TCRs come from a girl aged 2 to 10 in good health and CMV-seronegative. Both conserved end residues are part of each CDR3. Each record gives: CDR3 protein, CDR3 DNA, J gene, clone size, D gene, V gene. D genes are given only for firm matches. The size of a clone is reported for some rows only, either as once, few or many, or as a class for expanded clones.

CASSQTLQADTEAFF,TGTGCCAGCTCACAAACGCTCCAGGCCGACACTGAAGCTTTCTTT,TRBJ1-1,-,-,TRBV18
CASIGRGYGYTF,TGTGCCAGCATTGGTAGGGGCTATGGCTACACCTTC,TRBJ1-2,-,-,TRBV6-1
CASSYSGQLSYEQYF,TGTGCCAGCAGTTACTCGGGACAGCTATCTTACGAGCAGTACTTC,TRBJ2-7,-,TRBD1,TRBV6-5
CASSYSKGRVTEAFF,TGTGCCAGCAGTTACTCGAAAGGCAGGGTCACTGAAGCTTTCTTT,TRBJ1-1,-,-,TRBV6-6
CASSEAGTGPTGELFF,TGTGCCAGCAGTGAAGCCGGAACAGGACCCACCGGGGAGCTGTTTTTT,TRBJ2-2,once,-,TRBV2
CASSQEVPVDNEQFF,TGCGCCAGCAGCCAAGAGGTCCCGGTGGACAATGAGCAGTTCTTC,TRBJ2-1,-,-,TRBV4-1
CASLPGTDRYQETQYF,TGTGCCAGCCTACCAGGGACAGATCGGTACCAAGAGACCCAGTACTTC,TRBJ2-5,-,TRBD1,TRBV6-4
CASSTPGLPSTDTQYF,TGTGCCAGTAGTACACCGGGACTTCCTAGCACAGATACGCAGTATTTT,TRBJ2-3,-,-,TRBV19
CASSQTSGVPYEQYF,TGCGCCAGCAGCCAGACTAGCGGGGTTCCCTACGAGCAGTACTTC,TRBJ2-7,once,TRBD2,TRBV5-1
CASQWEEGQPQHF,TGTGCCAGTCAATGGGAAGAGGGTCAGCCCCAGCATTTT,TRBJ1-5,-,-,TRBV28
CASSPPGDLNTEAFF,TGTGCCAGCAGCCCGCCGGGAGACCTGAACACTGAAGCTTTCTTT,TRBJ1-1,-,-,TRBV7-9
CASSDVMSSGNTIYF,TGTGCCAGCAGTGATGTCATGAGCTCTGGAAACACCATATATTTT,TRBJ1-3,-,-,TRBV6-1
CASSLEAAYEQYF,TGCGCCAGCAGCTTGGAGGCGGCCTACGAGCAGTACTTC,TRBJ2-7,few,-,TRBV5-1
CASSYHRGESNQPQHF,TGTGCCAGCAGTTACCACCGGGGGGAGAGCAATCAGCCCCAGCATTTT,TRBJ1-5,-,-,TRBV6-6
CASSVAEETQYF,TGTGCCAGCAGCGTAGCGGAAGAGACCCAGTACTTC,TRBJ2-5,few,-,TRBV9
CASSSGLAGKETQYF,TGCGCCAGCAGCTCCGGACTAGCGGGGAAAGAGACCCAGTACTTC,TRBJ2-5,-,TRBD2,TRBV5-1
CASSMTARPNTEAFF,TGTGCCAGCAGCATGACAGCCCGCCCGAACACTGAAGCTTTCTTT,TRBJ1-1,-,-,TRBV6-4
CASSTRTGEQFF,TGTGCCAGCAGCACACGAACGGGTGAGCAGTTCTTC,TRBJ2-1,-,-,TRBV6-5
CASSPRGGEGSYGYTF,TGTGCCAGCAGCCCGCGGGGGGGGGAGGGCAGCTATGGCTACACCTTC,TRBJ1-2,-,-,TRBV7-9
CASSRVAGVNNEQFF,TGTGCCAGCAGTCGAGTAGCGGGAGTGAACAATGAGCAGTTCTTC,TRBJ2-1,-,TRBD2,TRBV6-5
CASSLGGGSSYEQYF,TGTGCCAGCAGCTTAGGAGGCGGTAGCTCCTACGAGCAGTACTTC,TRBJ2-7,-,-,TRBV7-6
CASSVPGTGGMGELFF,TGTGCCAGCAGCGTACCCGGGACTGGCGGAATGGGGGAGCTGTTTTTT,TRBJ2-2,-,-,TRBV9
CASSFNRDSGNTIYF,TGCGCCAGCAGCTTCAACCGGGACTCTGGAAACACCATATATTTT,TRBJ1-3,-,-,TRBV5-1
CASHGGTGRYGYTF,TGTGCCAGCCACGGGGGGACAGGGAGGTATGGCTACACCTTC,TRBJ1-2,once,TRBD1,TRBV19
CASRPDRGLRNTEAFF,TGTGCCAGTAGACCCGACAGAGGCCTAAGGAACACTGAAGCTTTCTTT,TRBJ1-1,-,-,TRBV19
CAWTGQGTDTQYF,TGTGCCTGGACCGGACAGGGAACAGATACGCAGTATTTT,TRBJ2-3,-,TRBD1,TRBV30
CASSVGQSSYNSPLHF,TGTGCCAGCAGCGTAGGACAAAGCTCCTATAATTCACCCCTCCACTTT,TRBJ1-6,-,-,TRBV9
CASSFGVGIEADTQYF,TGTGCCAGCAGCTTCGGGGTCGGAATCGAGGCAGATACGCAGTATTTT,TRBJ2-3,-,-,TRBV5-8
CASSPRGTNEKLFF,TGTGCCAGCTCACCCCGCGGAACTAATGAAAAACTGTTTTTT,TRBJ1-4,-,-,TRBV18